The source of this T cell receptor beta chain is a study of blood T cell repertoires in COVID-19. The table came from immunoSEQ multiplex PCR; TCRdb's copy has only in-frame clones and leaves some out. The table lists 360,000 or so clones, roughly nine tenths of them singletons. Only a few counts were recorded for this clone. Sequencing input: PBMCs or T cells enriched from blood (not recorded which). The source of this sequence is a woman in her 30s who had recovered from COVID-19.

The chain's CDR3 is CAAQGQSNQPQHF. In DNA, the CDR3 is TGTGCCGCCCAGGGGCAGTCGAATCAGCCCCAGCATTTT. The chain is built from TRBV6-5 and TRBJ1-5; D is possibly TRBD1 (6 bases). CDR3 length equals 13 residues. Germline assignment: CDR1 MNHEY and CDR2 SVGAGI. The ends were cut back, 11 bases at V and 4 bases at J, with 15 bases in the middle.